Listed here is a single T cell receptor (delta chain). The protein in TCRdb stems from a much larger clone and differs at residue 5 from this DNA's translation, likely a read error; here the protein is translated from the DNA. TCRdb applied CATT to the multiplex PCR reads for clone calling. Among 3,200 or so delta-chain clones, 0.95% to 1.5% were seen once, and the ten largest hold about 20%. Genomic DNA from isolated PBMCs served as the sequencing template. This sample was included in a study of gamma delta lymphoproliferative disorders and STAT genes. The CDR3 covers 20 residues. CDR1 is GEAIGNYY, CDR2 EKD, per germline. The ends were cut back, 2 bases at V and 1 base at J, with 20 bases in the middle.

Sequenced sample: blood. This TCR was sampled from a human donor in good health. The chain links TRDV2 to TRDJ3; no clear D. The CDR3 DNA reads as TGTGCCTGTGACATCATCAGAGAGGGTGGCCCTTCCTGGGACACCCGACAGATGTTTTTC. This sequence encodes CACDIIREGGPSWDTRQMFF.